The entry below describes one T cell receptor (beta chain). This table comes from immunoSEQ multiplex PCR, and its TCRdb copy is limited to in-frame clones, with some not included. The sample lists approximately 61,000 clones; less than 95% were seen once. The sample is drawn from a study of T cell changes during pregnancy in multiple sclerosis. The length of the CDR3 is 16 residues. CDR1 MNHEY and CDR2 SMNVEV come from the germline V gene (reference sequence). V was clipped by 8 bases and J by 5 bases; unmatched bases: 13. The specimen comprised peripheral blood, sampled after pregnancy. This chain joins TRBV27 and TRBJ2-3, with 10 nucleotides matching TRBD2. This TCR was sampled from a female donor in good health, enrolled as a control in a pregnancy study. As DNA, the CDR3 is TGTGCCAGCTCCCCTAGGGGAGCGGGGGGGCGAGATACGCAGTATTTT. It specifies CASSPRGAGGRDTQYF.